This entry concerns a single TCR beta chain. Its target is unknown. PCR amplification relied on 60 Vbeta primers (plus 13 Jbeta primers). Here immunoSEQ multiplex PCR was the method, and the copy in TCRdb shows in-frame clones only, minus some. Of 100,000 to 150,000 clones listed, approximately 8.6% are singletons. The data derive from a study of cytomegalovirus exposure and HLA in healthy donors. Regarding the study as a whole: In a later analysis, a missense DCLRE1C variant was linked to TCR beta V- and J-gene trimming.

Germline assignment: CDR1 MDHEN and CDR2 SYDVKM. The CDR3 is 12 amino acids. The V and J ends lost 3 bases and 8 bases respectively, with 9 bases between them. This receptor was identified in a woman in her forties in good health and CMV-seropositive. Source material: PBMCs. The chain recombines TRBV28 with TRBJ2-3; possibly TRBD2 for D (5 bases). The DNA for the CDR3 is TGTGCCAGCAGTTTCCCCCGGGGTACGCAGTATTTT. Amino acids: CASSFPRGTQYF.